The 26 T cell receptor beta chains in this list originate from one sample, sequenced in a study of T cells in localized non-small cell lung cancer. Repertoires were generated with immunoSEQ multiplex PCR, while TCRdb's copy carries only in-frame clones and drops some. The profile shows tens of thousands of clones, 83% of them singletons. Source: PBMCs, taken before any cancer treatment. These receptors came from a man aged 35-75 years with stage II lung adenocarcinoma.

The rearrangement joins TRBV11-2 to TRBJ2-5; D might be TRBD1 or TRBD2, each matching 5 bases. Germline-derived CDR1 and CDR2 are SGHAT and FQNNGV. Trimming removed 6 bases from V and 5 bases from J, with 13 bases in between. The CDR3 spans 13 residues. CDR3 residues: CASSRDPGETQYF. DNA for the CDR3: TGTGCCAGCAGTCGGGACCCCGGGGAGACCCAGTACTTC. The full variable domain, with the rest looked up from reference TRBV11-2 and TRBJ2-5, is EAGVAQSPRYKIIEKRQSVAFWCNPISGHATLYWYQQILGQGPKLLIQFQNNGVVDDSQLPKDRFSAERLKGVDSTLKIQPAKLEDSAVYLCASSRDPGETQYFGPGTRLLVL.

DNA for the CDR3: TGTGCCAGTAGTCGGGGGAGGGTTGGCACTGAAGCTTTCTTT. Encoded protein: CASSRGRVGTEAFF. The chain links TRBV19 to TRBJ1-1; the D gene is possibly TRBD1 (5 bases). Germline lookup yields CDR1 LNHDA and CDR2 SQIVND (reference sequence). V was trimmed by 5 bases and J by 4 bases, leaving 14 bases between them. The CDR3 consists of 14 residues.

The rearrangement links TRBV27 to TRBJ2-1; 9 nucleotides match TRBD1. The CDR3 loop spans 14 amino acids. From germline, CDR1 is MNHEY and CDR2 SMNVEV (reference sequence). With 5 bases clipped from V and 4 bases from J, the junction kept 3 bases outside the gene matches. CDR3 nucleotide sequence: TGTGCCAGCAGTAGGACAGGGGTATACAATGAGCAGTTCTTC. Protein sequence: CASSRTGVYNEQFF.

This chain connects TRBV28 to TRBJ1-5; a weak D match, TRBD1 (5 bases). The CDR3 loop spans 14 amino acids. V dropped 11 bases and J dropped 4 bases, with 18 bases sitting between them. Germline assignment: CDR1 MDHEN and CDR2 SYDVKM. CDR3 DNA sequence: TGTGCCGGAGCGGCCCCAGGGCCTAATCAGCCCCAGCATTTT. Protein: CAGAAPGPNQPQHF.

This sequence joins TRBV10-3 and TRBJ2-7, with TRBD2 as a possible D gene (5 bases). Germline V gives CDR1 ENHRY, CDR2 SYGVKD. CDR3 size: 12 residues. V lost 0 bases and J 10 bases, leaving 10 bases between the germline ends. The CDR3 region is CAISESEGPQYF. DNA of the CDR3: TGTGCCATCAGTGAGTCCGAGGGTCCTCAGTACTTC.

A word on this clone: A much larger clone sits a single nucleotide away, making a read error possible. V is TRBV5-1 and J is TRBJ2-7, with D possibly TRBD1 on 7 matching bases. The CDR3 consists of 15 residues. Looked up from germline, CDR1 is SGHRS and CDR2 is YFSETQ. This chain's CDR3 is CARSLGGRGINEQYF. CDR3 in DNA: TGCGCCCGCAGCTTGGGGGGCAGGGGGATCAACGAGCAGTACTTC.

V and J are TRBV30 and TRBJ1-5, with D unresolved. This CDR3 has 14 amino acids. Germline CDR1 GTSNPN, CDR2 SVGIG (reference sequence). V was trimmed by 1 base and J by 5 bases, leaving 12 bases between them. The CDR3 region has the DNA TGTGCCTGGAGTGCCGGGAGTCTCTATCAGCCCCAGCATTTT. It encodes CAWSAGSLYQPQHF.

The rearrangement links TRBV29-1 to TRBJ2-2; D is undetermined. Looked up from germline, CDR1 is SQVTM and CDR2 is ANQGSEA. CDR3 length equals 13 residues. Trimming stripped 3 bases from V and 0 bases from J, with 5 bases between. This chain's CDR3 is CSVDAANTGELFF. CDR3 nucleotide sequence: TGCAGCGTTGACGCAGCGAACACCGGGGAGCTGTTTTTT.

This clone has more than one count but fewer than ten. V usage is TRBV13 and J usage is TRBJ2-3; 10 bases are shared with TRBD2. Germline CDR1 reads PRHDT; CDR2 reads FYEKMQ (reference sequence). Trimming took 4 bases from V and 7 from J; bases not matched to a gene: 11. This CDR3 is built from 16 residues. CDR3 amino acids: CASSSMTSGFVHTQYF. CDR3 coding DNA: TGTGCCAGCAGCTCTATGACTAGCGGGTTTGTACATACGCAGTATTTT.

The chain joins TRBV4-3 to TRBJ2-2, with D unclear. V dropped 0 bases and J dropped 4 bases, with 3 bases sitting between them. Germline CDR1 is LGHNA and CDR2 is YSLEER. The CDR3 has 13 residues. The CDR3: CASSQESTGELFF. In DNA, the CDR3 is TGCGCCAGCAGCCAAGAAAGCACCGGGGAGCTGTTTTTT.

The V call is TRBV21-1, the J call TRBJ2-1; the tabulated D call, TRBD2, remains unverified against the DNA. TRBV21-1 counts as a pseudogene. This CDR3 region has 16 residues. CDR3 sequence: CASSPRLAGDYNEQFF. CDR3 bases: TGTGCCAGCAGCCCGAGACTAGCGGGGGATTACAATGAGCAGTTCTTC.

V is TRBV29-1 and J is TRBJ2-1; 9 nucleotides line up with TRBD2. The CDR3 runs to 14 residues. V trimming: 7 bases; J trimming: 6 bases; junction bases outside the gene matches: 10. Germline CDR1 and CDR2: SQVTM and ANQGSEA. The CDR3: CSADLAGPSNEQFF. DNA for the CDR3: TGCAGCGCGGACCTAGCGGGGCCATCCAATGAGCAGTTCTTC.

V gene TRBV7-9 combines with J gene TRBJ2-5; 7 nucleotides align to TRBD2. This CDR3 spans 15 amino acids. V dropped 5 bases and J dropped 2; count of bases not matched to a gene: 8. CDR1 is SEHNR and CDR2 is FQNEAQ in the germline V gene (reference sequence). The CDR3 DNA sequence: TGTGCCAGCAGCCTGAAGCGGGGAGCTCAAGAGACCCAGTACTTC. Translation: CASSLKRGAQETQYF.

The rearrangement uses TRBV15 and TRBJ2-1; either TRBD1 or TRBD2 may supply D (5 bases each). The length of the CDR3 is 14 residues. CDR1 LNHNV and CDR2 YYDKDF come from the germline V gene (reference sequence). Trimming shortened V by 5 bases and J by 4 bases, and 12 bases separated the two germline ends. The CDR3 DNA is TGTGCCACCAGCCCGGGACGGACATACAATGAGCAGTTCTTC. Translating gives CATSPGRTYNEQFF.

This clone appeared once. The rearrangement uses TRBV6-1 and TRBJ2-4, with 7 bases fitting TRBD2. The V gene end was trimmed by 5 bases and the J gene end by 8 bases; junction bases not matched to a gene: 9. The germline V gene has CDR1 MNHNS and CDR2 SASEGT. The CDR3 runs to 14 residues. The CDR3 DNA is TGTGCCAGCAGTCAAAGGCAGGGAGGGGACATTCAGTACTTC. Amino acid sequence: CASSQRQGGDIQYF.

This sequence joins TRBV5-1 and TRBJ2-5, with D maybe TRBD2 (5 bases). Germline CDR1 and CDR2: SGHRS and YFSETQ. CDR3 length equals 15 residues. The V gene lost 0 bases and the J gene lost 3 bases, with 12 bases spanning the gap. In DNA, the CDR3 is TGCGCCAGCAGCTTGGCCTCGGGATTGGAAGAGACCCAGTACTTC. The encoded protein is CASSLASGLEETQYF. Supplemented by reference TRBV5-1 and TRBJ2-5, the full variable domain reads KAGVTQTPRYLIKTRGQQVTLSCSPISGHRSVSWYQQTPGQGLQFLFEYFSETQRNKGNFPGRFSGRQFSNSRSEMNVSTLELGDSALYLCASSLASGLEETQYFGPGTRLLVL.

The chain has TRBV14 and TRBJ2-1; 11 nucleotides match TRBD2. Germline V gives CDR1 SGHDN, CDR2 FVKESK. Trimming cost V 3 bases and J 3 bases; bases outside gene matches: 7. There are 17 residues in the CDR3. CDR3 nucleotide sequence: TGTGCCAGCAGCCACTATAGCGGGAGGGAACTCTACAATGAGCAGTTCTTC. Translated, it gives CASSHYSGRELYNEQFF.

The rearrangement links TRBV14 to TRBJ1-2; 8 bases match TRBD1. There are 17 residues in the CDR3. V lost 4 bases, J lost 5 bases, and 15 bases stayed unmatched. Germline V gene data show CDR1 as SGHDN and CDR2 as FVKESK. CDR3 sequence (DNA): TGTGCCAGCAGCCTCGACAGGGGATCCCCCTTGGGTTATGGCTACACCTTC. The encoded protein is CASSLDRGSPLGYGYTF.

The gene calls are TRBV5-1 and TRBJ1-1, with 7 positions matching TRBD1. The length of the CDR3 is 16 residues. The J segment lost 1 base and the V segment lost 4 bases, leaving 10 bases of the junction unmatched. Germline V gene lookup returns CDR1 SGHRS and CDR2 YFSETQ. The CDR3 nucleotides read TGCGCCAGCAGCCCAGCGGGGGACAGTTGGAACACTGAAGCTTTCTTT. Protein: CASSPAGDSWNTEAFF.

The rearrangement joins TRBV28 to TRBJ1-2; D gene ambiguous. V dropped 3 bases and J dropped 3 bases, with 14 bases sitting between them. The CDR3 contains 15 residues. Germline V gene data show CDR1 as MDHEN and CDR2 as SYDVKM. The CDR3 DNA is TGTGCCAGCAGTTTCGCGGTTAGTCAATACTATGGCTACACCTTC. Translated, it gives CASSFAVSQYYGYTF.

This chain connects TRBV29-1 to TRBJ1-1, with unresolved D. CDR1 and CDR2 from the germline V gene are SQVTM and ANQGSEA. This CDR3 is 11 amino acids long. V lost 7 bases and J lost 1, with 7 bases in between. The CDR3 coding sequence is TGCAGCGCTAGACAGAACACTGAAGCTTTCTTT. Its protein product is CSARQNTEAFF.

In DNA, the CDR3 is TGTGCCAGCAGCCCGGCGGGAGGGCTCAATGAGCAGTTCTTC. This gives the protein CASSPAGGLNEQFF. This chain links TRBV9 with TRBJ2-1; 9 nucleotides align to TRBD2. The CDR3 runs to 14 residues. V dropped 4 bases and J dropped 6; count of bases not matched to a gene: 5. The germline gives CDR1 SGDLS, CDR2 YYNGEE.

This chain connects TRBV12-5 to TRBJ2-7; perhaps TRBD2 as D (6 bases). The ends were cut back, 1 base at V and 5 bases at J, with 9 bases in the middle. Germline V lookup: CDR1 LGHNT, CDR2 FRNRAP. The CDR3 covers 13 residues. The CDR3 sequence: CASGLAGVHEQYF. DNA of the CDR3: TGTGCTAGTGGTTTGGCGGGAGTCCACGAGCAGTACTTC.

The chain recombines TRBV21-1 with TRBJ2-2; TRBD1, the D gene given by the table, was not confirmed from the DNA. TRBV21-1 is assigned pseudogene status. The length of the CDR3 is 16 residues. The CDR3 loop is CASSKGPGGYTGELFF. CDR3 DNA sequence: TGTGCCAGCAGCAAAGGTCCAGGGGGATACACCGGGGAGCTGTTTTTT.

The rearrangement links TRBV7-2 to TRBJ2-7, with TRBD1 matching 9 bases. From germline, CDR1 is SGHTA and CDR2 FQGNSA. V lost 2 bases to trimming and J lost 2 bases; unmatched junction nucleotides: 10. The CDR3 has 17 amino acids. The CDR3 sequence: CASSLSRGTGLPYEQYF. DNA of the CDR3: TGTGCCAGCAGCTTAAGTCGAGGGACAGGGCTCCCCTACGAGCAGTACTTC.

The rearrangement joins TRBV11-3 to TRBJ2-7, with a weak D call TRBD2 (5 bases). The CDR3 has 14 amino acids. Trimming stripped 0 bases from V and 9 bases from J, with 15 bases between. Germline values: CDR1 SGHNT, CDR2 YENEEA. This CDR3 is CASSLEGGGSPQYF. CDR3 nucleotides: TGTGCCAGCAGCTTAGAAGGTGGAGGATCGCCGCAGTACTTC.